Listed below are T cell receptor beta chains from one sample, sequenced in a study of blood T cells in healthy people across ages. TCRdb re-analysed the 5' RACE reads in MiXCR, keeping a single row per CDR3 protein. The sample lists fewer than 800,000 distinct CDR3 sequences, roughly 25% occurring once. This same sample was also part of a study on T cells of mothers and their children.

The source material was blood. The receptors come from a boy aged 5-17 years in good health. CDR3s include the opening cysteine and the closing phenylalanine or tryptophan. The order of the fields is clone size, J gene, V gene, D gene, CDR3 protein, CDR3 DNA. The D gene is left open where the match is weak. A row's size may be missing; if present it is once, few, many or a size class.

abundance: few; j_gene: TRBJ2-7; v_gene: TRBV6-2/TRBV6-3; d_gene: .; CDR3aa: CASSSINGNEQYF; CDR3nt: TGTGCCAGCAGTTCTATAAACGGTAACGAGCAGTACTTC
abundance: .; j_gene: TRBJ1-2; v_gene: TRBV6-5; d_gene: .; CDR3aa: CASQGRTAIATF; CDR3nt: TGTGCCAGCCAGGGTCGGACAGCCATCGCCACCTTC
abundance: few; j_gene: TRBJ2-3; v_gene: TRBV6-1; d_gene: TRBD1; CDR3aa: CASSLTGQAGRGADTQYF; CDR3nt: TGTGCCAGCAGCCTGACGGGACAGGCAGGACGAGGCGCAGATACGCAGTATTTT
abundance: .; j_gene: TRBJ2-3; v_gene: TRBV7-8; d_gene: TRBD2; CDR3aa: CASSLVWAAGDGTDTQYF; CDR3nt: TGTGCCAGCAGCTTAGTATGGGCAGCGGGAGACGGCACAGATACGCAGTATTTT
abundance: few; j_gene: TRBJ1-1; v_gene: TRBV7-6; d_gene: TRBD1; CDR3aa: CATLDRANEAFF; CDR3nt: TGTGCCACCTTGGACAGGGCTAATGAAGCTTTCTTT
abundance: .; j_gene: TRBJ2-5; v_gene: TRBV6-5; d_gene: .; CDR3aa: CASTGQNQETQYF; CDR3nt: TGTGCCAGCACTGGACAGAATCAAGAGACCCAGTACTTC
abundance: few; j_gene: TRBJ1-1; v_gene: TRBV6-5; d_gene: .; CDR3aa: CASSYSKTGFTEAFF; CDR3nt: TGTGCCAGCAGTTACTCTAAAACAGGGTTCACTGAAGCTTTCTTT
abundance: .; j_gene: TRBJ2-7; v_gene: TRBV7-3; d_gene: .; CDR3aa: CASSLTGGASYEQYF; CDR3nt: TGTGCCAGCAGCTTAACCGGGGGTGCCTCCTACGAGCAGTACTTC
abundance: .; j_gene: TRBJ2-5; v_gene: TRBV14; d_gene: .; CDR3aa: CASSQARGQETQYF; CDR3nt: TGTGCCAGCAGCCAAGCCAGGGGACAAGAGACCCAGTACTTC
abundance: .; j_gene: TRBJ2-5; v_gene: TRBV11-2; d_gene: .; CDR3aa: CASSLDRGTPPGETQYF; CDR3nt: TGTGCCAGCAGCTTAGATCGGGGGACGCCCCCAGGAGAGACCCAGTACTTC
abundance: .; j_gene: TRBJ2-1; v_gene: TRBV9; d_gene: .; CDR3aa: CASSVEPIWGNEQFF; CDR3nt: TGTGCCAGCAGCGTAGAACCAATCTGGGGTAATGAGCAGTTCTTC
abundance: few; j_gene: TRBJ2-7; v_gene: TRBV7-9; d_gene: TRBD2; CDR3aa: CASSLEAGLVVYEQYF; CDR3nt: TGTGCCAGCAGCTTAGAAGCGGGACTAGTGGTCTACGAGCAGTACTTC
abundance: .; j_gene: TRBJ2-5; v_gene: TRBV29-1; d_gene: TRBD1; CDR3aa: CSAMRTGDFEETQYF; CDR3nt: TGCAGCGCGATGCGGACAGGGGACTTTGAAGAGACCCAGTACTTC
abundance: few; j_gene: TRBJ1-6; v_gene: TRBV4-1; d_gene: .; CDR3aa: CASSQVSYSPLHF; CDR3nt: TGCGCCAGCAGCCAAGTCAGCTATTCACCCCTCCACTTT
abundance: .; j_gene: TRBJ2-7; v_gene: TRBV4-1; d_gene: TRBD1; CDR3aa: CASSQLRQGAYEQYF; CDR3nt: TGCGCCAGCAGCCAGCTGAGACAGGGAGCGTACGAGCAGTACTTC
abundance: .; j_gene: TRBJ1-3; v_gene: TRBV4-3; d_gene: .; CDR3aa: CASSQDRGAISGNTIYF; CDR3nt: TGCGCCAGCAGCCAAGATCGGGGGGCGATCTCTGGAAACACCATATATTTT
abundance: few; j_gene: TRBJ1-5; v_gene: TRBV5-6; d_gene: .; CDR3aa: CASSSSTAQPQHF; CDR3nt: TGTGCCAGCAGCTCATCCACGGCTCAGCCCCAGCATTTT
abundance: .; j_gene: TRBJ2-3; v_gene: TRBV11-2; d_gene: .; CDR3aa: CASSYAGPTPDTQYF; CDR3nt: TGTGCCAGCAGCTATGCCGGGCCAACTCCAGATACGCAGTATTTT